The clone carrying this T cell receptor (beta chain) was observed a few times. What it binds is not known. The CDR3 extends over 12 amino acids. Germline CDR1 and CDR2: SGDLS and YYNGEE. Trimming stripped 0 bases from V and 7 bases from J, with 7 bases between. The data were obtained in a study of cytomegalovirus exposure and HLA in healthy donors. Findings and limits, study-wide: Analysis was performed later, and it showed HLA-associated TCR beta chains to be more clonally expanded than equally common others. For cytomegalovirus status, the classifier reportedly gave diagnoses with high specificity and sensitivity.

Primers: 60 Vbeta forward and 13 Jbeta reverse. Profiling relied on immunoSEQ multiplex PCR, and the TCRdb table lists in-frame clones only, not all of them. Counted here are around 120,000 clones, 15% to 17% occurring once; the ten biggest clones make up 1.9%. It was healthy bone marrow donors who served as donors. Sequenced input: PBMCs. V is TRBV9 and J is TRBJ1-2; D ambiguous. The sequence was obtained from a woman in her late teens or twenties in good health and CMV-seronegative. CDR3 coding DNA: TGTGCCAGCAGCGTAGGTCCCCTTGGCTACACCTTC. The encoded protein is CASSVGPLGYTF.